The 27 T cell receptor beta chains reported below all come from one sample, sequenced in a study of T cell responses to AZD1222 COVID-19 vaccine. Assay used: immunoSEQ multiplex PCR; TCRdb lists only in-frame clones, some missing. This table has 200,000 or so clones, around nine tenths appearing once. The specimen was peripheral blood, collected on day 0 of AZD1222 vaccination. These receptors came from an adult in good health.

The rearrangement uses TRBV5-1 and TRBJ1-1; D is uncertain. With 5 bases removed from V and 7 bases from J, the gap between germline ends came to 12 bases. CDR3 length equals 12 residues. CDR1 is SGHRS and CDR2 is YFSETQ in the germline V gene. The CDR3 reads CASSPPGGEAFF. The CDR3 DNA sequence: TGCGCCAGCAGTCCTCCGGGCGGTGAAGCTTTCTTT.

The rearrangement uses TRBV4-2 and TRBJ1-4, with 9 nucleotides matching TRBD1. In germline, CDR1 is LGHNA, CDR2 YNFKEQ. Trimming took 6 bases from V and 7 from J; bases not matched to a gene: 12. CDR3 size: 16 residues. CDR3 sequence (DNA): TGTGCCAGCAGTGACACTCCGGGACAGGGACTTGAAAAACTGTTTTTT. Protein: CASSDTPGQGLEKLFF.

The chain carries TRBV2 and TRBJ1-3, with D possibly being TRBD1 (6 bases). The CDR3 is made up of 15 amino acids. V was pared by 7 bases and J by 2 bases, with 15 bases between. Per the germline V gene, CDR1 is SNHLY and CDR2 is FYNNEI. CDR3 bases: TGTGCCAGCACCCCCCTCGGGGGCCCTGGAAACACCATATATTTT. This codes for CASTPLGGPGNTIYF.

The chain joins TRBV30 to TRBJ2-3, with 10 positions matching TRBD1. Germline-derived CDR1 and CDR2 are GTSNPN and SVGIG (reference sequence). J was trimmed by 1 base and V by 5 bases; bases with no gene match: 6. The CDR3 is 15 residues long. Written as DNA, the CDR3 is TGTGCCTGGGGATTCGGACAGGGGGGCACAGATACGCAGTATTTT. It is translated as CAWGFGQGGTDTQYF. The variable domain in full, with the rest retrieved from reference TRBV30 and TRBJ2-3, is SQTIHQWPATLVQPVGSPLSLECTVEGTSNPNLYWYRQAAGRGLQLLFYSVGIGQISSEVPQNLSASRPQDRQFILSSKKLLLSDSGFYLCAWGFGQGGTDTQYFGPGTRLTVL.

In its sample, this clone was seen a few times. V gene TRBV5-4 combines with J gene TRBJ2-1; 12 nucleotides agree with TRBD2. V shed 4 bases and J 8 bases; nucleotides not matched to a gene: 7. There are 15 residues in the CDR3. Germline-derived CDR1 and CDR2 are SGHNT and YYREEE (reference sequence). CDR3: CASSQTSGGFDEQFF. CDR3 nucleotides: TGTGCCAGCAGCCAGACTAGCGGGGGTTTTGATGAGCAGTTCTTC.

This chain connects TRBV7-9 to TRBJ1-1, with D possibly TRBD1 on 6 matching bases. CDR1 SEHNR and CDR2 FQNEAQ come from the germline V gene (reference sequence). Trimming left V 5 bases short and J 10 bases short, with 11 bases between. The CDR3 covers 11 residues. Here the CDR3 DNA reads TGTGCCAGCAGCGGGGGGGCGCGAGCTTTCTTT. Protein product: CASSGGARAFF.

V gene TRBV12-3 or TRBV12-4 combines with J gene TRBJ1-2; D unresolved. The ends were cut back, 7 bases at V and 4 bases at J, with 13 bases in the middle. CDR3 length: 13 amino acids. CDR3 residues: CASTISGSYGYTF. The CDR3 region has the DNA TGTGCCAGCACTATCTCCGGGAGCTATGGCTACACCTTC.

V is TRBV28 and J is TRBJ2-7; D may be TRBD1 or TRBD2 (5 bases each). CDR1 is MDHEN, CDR2 SYDVKM, per germline. The CDR3 sequence is 12 residues long. Trimming left V 6 bases short and J 6 bases short, with 12 bases between. The CDR3: CASSLTGREQYF. Written as DNA, the CDR3 is TGTGCCAGCAGCCTAACGGGGCGCGAGCAGTACTTC.

The chain carries TRBV5-1 and TRBJ1-6, with D uncertain. This CDR3 region has 14 residues. V lost 0 bases to trimming and J lost 6 bases, with 7 bases between them. CDR1 is SGHRS and CDR2 is YFSETQ in the germline V gene. CDR3 nucleotides: TGCGCCAGCAGCTTGGTTGGGCTTAATTCACCCCTCCACTTT. Translation: CASSLVGLNSPLHF. Using reference TRBV5-1 and TRBJ1-6 for the parts outside the CDR3, the full variable domain is KAGVTQTPRYLIKTRGQQVTLSCSPISGHRSVSWYQQTPGQGLQFLFEYFSETQRNKGNFPGRFSGRQFSNSRSEMNVSTLELGDSALYLCASSLVGLNSPLHFGNGTRLTVT.

This clone is a singleton in its sample. The gene calls are TRBV4-1 and TRBJ2-2; perhaps TRBD1 as D (6 bases). The germline CDR1 and CDR2 sequences are MGHRA and YSYEKL. V shed 4 bases and J shed 4 bases, with 16 bases lying between them. CDR3 length: 16 residues. The CDR3 DNA reads TGCGCCAGCAGCCTGTTGGGGGCCTGGGGCACCGGGGAGCTGTTTTTT. This sequence encodes CASSLLGAWGTGELFF.

The chain carries TRBV28 and TRBJ2-7; possible D gene TRBD2, 6 bases. CDR3 length: 12 residues. Germline loops: CDR1 MDHEN, CDR2 SYDVKM. V lost 7 bases, J lost 6 bases, and 13 bases lay in between. The DNA for the CDR3 is TGTGCCAGCATTGGAGGGGTTCGCGAGCAGTACTTC. Protein product: CASIGGVREQYF.

The rearrangement links TRBV14 to TRBJ2-5, with 8 bases fitting TRBD2. Germline trimming cut 0 bases from V and 7 bases from J; bases unmatched to any gene: 16. The germline CDR1 and CDR2 sequences are SGHDN and FVKESK. The CDR3 covers 18 residues. CDR3 nucleotides: TGTGCCAGCAGCCAAGACCCCGGGTTAGCGGGGTATAGAGGGACCCAGTACTTC. It encodes CASSQDPGLAGYRGTQYF.

This clone was seen a single time. The J gene is TRBJ1-1, the V gene TRBV7-9; D is ambiguous. V gave up 6 bases and J gave up 1 base, with 6 bases separating them. From germline, CDR1 is SEHNR and CDR2 FQNEAQ (reference sequence). The CDR3 extends over 12 amino acids. The CDR3 sequence: CASSVGNTEAFF. DNA for the CDR3: TGTGCCAGCAGTGTGGGGAACACTGAAGCTTTCTTT.

The chain links TRBV7-3 to TRBJ1-1, with D possibly matching TRBD1 (5 bases). The ends were cut back, 2 bases at V and 0 bases at J, with 7 bases in the middle. The germline V gene encodes CDR1 SGHTA and CDR2 FQGTGA. The CDR3 contains 14 residues. CDR3 sequence: CASSLGGVNTEAFF. The CDR3 coding sequence is TGTGCCAGCAGCTTAGGAGGGGTGAACACTGAAGCTTTCTTT.

This chain links TRBV11-1 with TRBJ1-2, with TRBD1 as a possible D gene (5 bases). CDR1 and CDR2 (germline): SGHAT, FQDESV (reference sequence). V was cut by 0 bases and J by 8 bases, with 16 bases left in between. The CDR3 consists of 15 residues. The chain's CDR3 is CASSLAGGAAQGYTF. As DNA, the CDR3 is TGTGCCAGCAGCTTAGCCGGAGGGGCTGCTCAGGGCTACACCTTC.

This clone came up a few times. The rearrangement uses TRBV30 and TRBJ1-6; perhaps TRBD1 as D (5 bases). The CDR3 is made up of 13 amino acids. Looked up from germline, CDR1 is GTSNPN and CDR2 is SVGIG (reference sequence). V gave up 4 bases and J gave up 7 bases, with 11 bases separating them. In nucleotides, the CDR3 is TGTGCCTGGAAGGGGACGTGGAATTCACCCCTCCACTTT. This encodes CAWKGTWNSPLHF.

CDR3 sequence reads: CASSRGQGRNTIYF. The CDR3 coding sequence is TGTGCCAGCAGCAGAGGACAGGGAAGAAACACCATATATTTT. This chain joins TRBV5-4 and TRBJ1-3; 8 bases map to TRBD1. V lost 4 bases to trimming and J lost 5 bases; unmatched junction nucleotides: 5. CDR3 length equals 14 residues. The germline V gene has CDR1 SGHNT and CDR2 YYREEE (reference sequence).

The chain joins TRBV3-1 (or the pseudogene TRBV3-2) to TRBJ2-5; D not resolved. V lost 0 bases to trimming and J lost 7 bases, with 15 bases between them. In germline, CDR1 is LGHDT, CDR2 YNNKEL (reference sequence). The CDR3 runs to 15 residues. CDR3 residues: CASSQEVGMLVTQYF. The DNA of the CDR3 is TGTGCCAGCAGCCAAGAAGTTGGGATGTTAGTGACCCAGTACTTC.

This clone was observed a single time. The gene calls are TRBV5-1 and TRBJ2-5; D is perhaps TRBD1 or TRBD2 (6 bases each). Germline V gene sequence: CDR1 SGHRS, CDR2 YFSETQ. Trimming left V 2 bases short and J 5 bases short, with 13 bases between. The CDR3 is 14 residues long. The CDR3 DNA sequence: TGCGCCAGCAGCTTCGTCGGGGGCGTGGAGACCCAGTACTTC. Its translation: CASSFVGGVETQYF. Full variable domain (missing parts from reference TRBV5-1 and TRBJ2-5): KAGVTQTPRYLIKTRGQQVTLSCSPISGHRSVSWYQQTPGQGLQFLFEYFSETQRNKGNFPGRFSGRQFSNSRSEMNVSTLELGDSALYLCASSFVGGVETQYFGPGTRLLVL.

This chain uses TRBV12-3 or TRBV12-4 with TRBJ2-2; D is unresolved. The V and J ends lost 5 bases and 2 bases respectively, with 3 bases between them. The CDR3 contains 12 residues. The CDR3 nucleotides are TGTGCCAGCAGTCACAACACCGGGGAGCTGTTTTTT. It encodes CASSHNTGELFF.

Notes on this clone: Within the sample, other DNA sequences also encode this same CDR3. The rearrangement joins TRBV18 to TRBJ2-7; 9 bases fit TRBD1. V trimming: 3 bases; J trimming: 2 bases; junction bases outside the gene matches: 2. The CDR3 is made up of 14 amino acids. Per the germline V gene, CDR1 is KGHSH and CDR2 is LQKENI. The CDR3 sequence: CASSPGQGTYEQYF. DNA for the CDR3: TGTGCCAGCTCACCGGGACAGGGTACCTACGAGCAGTACTTC. Variable domain in full (rest from reference TRBV18 and TRBJ2-7): NAGVMQNPRHLVRRRGQEARLRCSPMKGHSHVYWYRQLPEEGLKFMVYLQKENIIDESGMPKERFSAEFPKEGPSILRIQQVVRGDSAAYFCASSPGQGTYEQYFGPGTRLTVT.

V and J are TRBV12-5 and TRBJ2-1; D call uncertain. V lost 6 bases, J lost 3 bases, and 6 bases lay in between. Germline assignment: CDR1 LGHNT and CDR2 FRNRAP. This CDR3 comprises 12 residues. Written as DNA, the CDR3 is TGTGCTAGTGGCGTGGGCTACAATGAGCAGTTCTTC. This gives the protein CASGVGYNEQFF.

The chain employs TRBV3-1 (or the pseudogene TRBV3-2) and TRBJ2-7; D is undetermined. V shed 1 base and J shed 2 bases, with 9 bases lying between them. The germline V gene encodes CDR1 LGHDT and CDR2 YNNKEL (reference sequence). CDR3 length equals 14 residues. The DNA for the CDR3 is TGTGCCAGCAGCCAAGTTAGTCTAACCTACGAGCAGTACTTC. Its protein is CASSQVSLTYEQYF.

This chain links TRBV12-3 or TRBV12-4 with TRBJ1-1; D not resolved. The CDR3 is 11 residues long. The ends were cut back, 3 bases at V and 11 bases at J, with 10 bases in the middle. This chain's CDR3 is CASSFGRGAFF. In DNA, the CDR3 is TGTGCCAGCAGTTTTGGGCGAGGGGCTTTCTTT.

The gene calls are TRBV4-1 and TRBJ2-5, with D tentatively TRBD1 or TRBD2 (6 bases each). The germline gives CDR1 MGHRA, CDR2 YSYEKL. V was trimmed by 4 bases and J by 4 bases, leaving 25 bases between them. The length of the CDR3 is 18 residues. This CDR3 is CASSLQGVARGAGETQYF. CDR3 bases: TGCGCCAGCAGCCTCCAAGGGGTAGCGAGGGGGGCCGGAGAGACCCAGTACTTC.

CDR3 in DNA: TGTGCCAGCAGTTACTCAGGCCGTGGCGGTAGCTATGGCTACACCTTC. Its translation: CASSYSGRGGSYGYTF. The V call is TRBV6-5, the J call TRBJ1-2; D gene unclear. Trimming left V 0 bases short and J 4 bases short, with 15 bases between. There are 16 residues in the CDR3. From germline, CDR1 is MNHEY and CDR2 SVGAGI.

The V and J genes are TRBV29-1 and TRBJ1-5; a weak D match, TRBD1 (5 bases). CDR1 and CDR2 from the germline V gene are SQVTM and ANQGSEA. The CDR3 contains 13 residues. With 6 bases removed from V and 5 bases from J, the gap between germline ends came to 14 bases. The CDR3 sequence: CSVGTQGDQPQHF. CDR3 DNA: TGCAGCGTGGGGACGCAAGGAGATCAGCCCCAGCATTTT.